This passage covers 2 T cell receptor beta chains from one sample sequenced in a study of blood T cells in healthy people across ages. A second PCR of about 7 to 12 cycles used a sample-barcoded 5' primer and a J-beta primer mix. TCRdb called the 5' RACE reads again in MiXCR, with one record for every CDR3 protein. The sample includes about a million distinct CDR3 sequences, about 53% of them seen just once. What was sequenced was blood. The receptors shown here come from a woman aged 60-75 years in good health.

This clonotype has only a few counts. The chain recombines TRBV20-1 with TRBJ2-5; 7 bases agree with TRBD1. Germline V gene lookup returns CDR1 DFQATT and CDR2 SNEGSKA (reference sequence). After removal of 0 bases from V and 0 bases from J, the junction contained 16 bases not matched to a gene. CDR3 length: 19 amino acids. This chain's CDR3 is CSARDSVKSGTVDQETQYF. The CDR3 nucleotides read TGCAGTGCTAGAGATTCGGTGAAGTCCGGGACAGTAGACCAAGAGACCCAGTACTTC.

The chain has TRBV7-2 and TRBJ1-1, with 10 bases identical to TRBD1. Germline V gene lookup returns CDR1 SGHTA and CDR2 FQGNSA. The J segment lost 5 bases and the V segment lost 3 bases, leaving 6 bases of the junction unmatched. This CDR3 region has 15 residues. The CDR3 loop is CASSLRQGARTEAFF. CDR3 nucleotide sequence: TGTGCCAGCAGCTTGAGACAGGGGGCACGGACTGAAGCTTTCTTT.